The entry below gives a single T cell receptor (beta chain) sequence along with its context. The CDR3 is 13 amino acids. CDR1 and CDR2 from the germline V gene are GTSNPN and SVGIG (reference sequence). V was clipped by 0 bases and J by 7 bases, with 10 bases between them. This sample was included in a study of cytomegalovirus exposure and HLA in healthy donors. The PCR used 60 Vbeta and 13 Jbeta primers. Method: immunoSEQ multiplex PCR; TCRdb's copy keeps in-frame clones and lacks some. The sample contains 150,000 to 200,000 clones, roughly 80% of which appear only once. This receptor was taken from a male donor in good health and CMV-seropositive. The specimen was PBMCs. The rearrangement links TRBV30 to TRBJ1-5; D remains ambiguous. CDR3 sequence reads: CAWSVQIGQPQHF. The CDR3 nucleotides read TGTGCCTGGAGTGTACAGATTGGACAGCCCCAGCATTTT.